These 22 T cell receptor beta chains came from one sample sequenced in a study of T-cell reconstitution after alpha-beta-depleted transplantation in children. This sample's TCRbeta library carried unique molecular identifier barcodes. TCRdb analysed the PCR reads with MiXCR anew, one entry per CDR3 protein. The sample carries hundreds of thousands of distinct CDR3 sequences, 10% to 15% recorded once. Sequenced here: PBMCs, mostly from graft donor cells, sampled 360 days after TCRalphabeta/CD19-depleted stem cell transplant. The receptors derive from a male patient aged 10 to 17 who had a stem cell transplant for acute myeloid leukemia, so the T cells may come from the graft donor.

This clonotype has just a few counts. CDR3 sequence (DNA): TGCGCCAGCAGCCTCACCCAGGTAAATCAGCCCCAGCATTTT. Protein: CASSLTQVNQPQHF. This chain connects TRBV4-1 to TRBJ1-5; D uncertain. The length of the CDR3 is 14 residues. The V end was cut by 4 bases, the J end by 4 bases, with 11 bases between. The germline CDR1 and CDR2 sequences are MGHRA and YSYEKL.

The chain carries TRBV4-2 and TRBJ2-7; 7 nucleotides line up with TRBD1. The J segment lost 6 bases and the V segment lost 2 bases, leaving 13 bases of the junction unmatched. Germline-derived CDR1 and CDR2 are LGHNA and YNFKEQ. This CDR3 has 16 residues. The CDR3 region is CASSQSQGSPVREQYF. CDR3 nucleotide sequence: TGTGCCAGCAGCCAATCACAGGGGAGTCCTGTTCGCGAGCAGTACTTC.

This clonotype occurred many times. The chain joins TRBV13 to TRBJ2-7, with D perhaps TRBD1 (6 bases). This CDR3 comprises 14 residues. Looked up from germline, CDR1 is PRHDT and CDR2 is FYEKMQ (reference sequence). V was cut by 4 bases and J by 3 bases, with 13 bases left in between. CDR3 coding DNA: TGTGCCAGCAGCTCCCCCCAGACAGGCTACGAGCAGTACTTC. Protein sequence: CASSSPQTGYEQYF. The entire variable domain, with the rest obtained from reference TRBV13 and TRBJ2-7, is as follows: AAGVIQSPRHLIKEKRETATLKCYPIPRHDTVYWYQQGPGQDPQFLISFYEKMQSDKGSIPDRFSAQQFSDYHSELNMSSLELGDSALYFCASSSPQTGYEQYFGPGTRLTVT.

The V gene is TRBV7-2, the J gene TRBJ2-3; 9 nucleotides match TRBD1. Germline loops: CDR1 SGHTA, CDR2 FQGNSA. The CDR3 runs to 16 residues. The ends lost 2 bases at V and 2 bases at J; junction bases unmatched: 5. CDR3 DNA sequence: TGTGCCAGCAGCTTAAGGGGACAGGGACTCACAGATACGCAGTATTTT. Amino acid sequence: CASSLRGQGLTDTQYF.

This clonotype has a count of ten or more. The chain joins TRBV5-1 to TRBJ2-3, with D possibly called TRBD1 or TRBD2 (5 bases each). Trimming cost V 0 bases and J 3 bases, with 14 bases left between them. This CDR3 contains 16 residues. CDR1 is SGHRS, CDR2 YFSETQ, per germline. The CDR3 sequence: CASSLGWDGRTDTQYF. CDR3 sequence (DNA): TGCGCCAGCAGCTTGGGCTGGGACGGGCGGACAGATACGCAGTATTTT.

This sequence joins TRBV20-1 and TRBJ1-6; D is ambiguous. From germline, CDR1 is DFQATT and CDR2 SNEGSKA (reference sequence). V shed 6 bases and J shed 6 bases, with 6 bases lying between them. The CDR3 spans 11 residues. The CDR3 DNA is TGCAGTGCCGACCCTAATTCACCCCTCCACTTT. It codes for CSADPNSPLHF.

This clonotype was recorded at least ten times. V gene TRBV5-1 combines with J gene TRBJ2-7; D unresolved. V was clipped by 4 bases and J by 6 bases, with 8 bases between them. Germline-derived CDR1 and CDR2 are SGHRS and YFSETQ. The CDR3 is 11 amino acids. The CDR3 coding sequence is TGCGCCAGCAGCCTTTCCGGCGAGCAGTACTTC. It translates to CASSLSGEQYF.

In this sample, this clonotype turned up a few times. The chain uses TRBV20-1 and TRBJ2-1; the D gene is possibly TRBD2 (5 bases). V was pared by 6 bases and J by 0 bases, with 15 bases between. The germline gives CDR1 DFQATT, CDR2 SNEGSKA (reference sequence). This CDR3 has 15 residues. CDR3 bases: TGCAGTGCAGTCGAAGGACTCCGCTCCTACAATGAGCAGTTCTTC. Its translation: CSAVEGLRSYNEQFF.

This clonotype turned up a few times. CDR3 region: CASMTNTEAFF. The CDR3 DNA is TGTGCCAGCATGACGAACACTGAAGCTTTCTTT. This chain uses TRBV28 with TRBJ1-1, with D uncertain. The CDR3 extends over 11 amino acids. V lost 7 bases, J lost 1 base, and 4 bases lay in between. Germline lookup yields CDR1 MDHEN and CDR2 SYDVKM.

The chain has TRBV5-1 and TRBJ2-7, with 7 bases identical to TRBD1. This CDR3 is 15 amino acids long. In germline, CDR1 is SGHRS, CDR2 YFSETQ. J gave up 2 bases and V 4 bases, and 9 bases lay outside the gene matches. The CDR3: CASSDTLQGTYEQYF. In DNA form, the CDR3 reads TGCGCCAGCAGCGATACCCTACAGGGGACCTACGAGCAGTACTTC.

The table lists this clonotype with many counts. The chain joins TRBV6-1 to TRBJ2-1; D unclear. The V and J ends lost 6 bases and 5 bases respectively, with 5 bases between them. This CDR3 region has 11 residues. The germline CDR1 and CDR2 sequences are MNHNS and SASEGT. The CDR3 bases are TGTGCCAGCAGGCTAAACAATGAGCAGTTCTTC. Protein sequence: CASRLNNEQFF.

The chain carries TRBV27 and TRBJ2-2; D remains ambiguous. V was trimmed by 7 bases and J by 6 bases, leaving 9 bases between them. The CDR3 length is 12 residues. Germline V gene lookup returns CDR1 MNHEY and CDR2 SMNVEV (reference sequence). The CDR3 spells CASNTLAGELFF. The CDR3 DNA is TGTGCCAGCAATACGCTAGCCGGGGAGCTGTTTTTT.

In this sample, this clonotype turned up a few times. The chain uses TRBV7-2 and TRBJ2-1, with 7 nucleotides matching TRBD1. The CDR3 runs to 15 residues. CDR1 is SGHTA, CDR2 FQGNSA, per germline. J lost 6 bases, V lost 0 bases, and 5 bases had no gene match. This CDR3 is CASSLAGTVFNEQFF. In nucleotides, the CDR3 is TGTGCCAGCAGCTTAGCGGGGACAGTTTTCAATGAGCAGTTCTTC.

A few counts support this clonotype. V usage is TRBV2 and J usage is TRBJ2-7; tentatively, D is TRBD2 (6 bases). CDR1 is SNHLY, CDR2 FYNNEI, per germline. The CDR3 runs to 15 residues. With 7 bases removed from V and 3 bases from J, the gap between germline ends came to 19 bases. CDR3 amino acids: CASMPRAGTLYEQYF. CDR3 bases: TGTGCCAGCATGCCCCGAGCGGGTACCCTCTACGAGCAGTACTTC.

The V call is TRBV4-3, the J call TRBJ2-1; TRBD1 matches 7 bases. CDR1 and CDR2 from the germline V gene are LGHNA and YSLEER. V shed 4 bases and J 2 bases; nucleotides not matched to a gene: 11. The CDR3 is made up of 17 amino acids. The CDR3 loop reads CASSPKAPRGPYNEQFF. In DNA form, the CDR3 reads TGCGCCAGCAGCCCCAAAGCCCCTAGGGGGCCCTACAATGAGCAGTTCTTC.

This clonotype was counted at least ten times. The V gene is TRBV18, the J gene TRBJ1-4, with a tentative D call TRBD1 (5 bases). Trimming took 3 bases from V and 5 from J, leaving 10 bases between them. CDR1 is KGHSH, CDR2 LQKENI, per germline. This CDR3 spans 14 amino acids. The CDR3 sequence: CASSPTGLNEKLFF. The CDR3, as DNA: TGTGCCAGCTCACCCACAGGCTTGAATGAAAAACTGTTTTTT.

The genes are TRBV28 and TRBJ2-3, with a possible D match to TRBD2 (6 bases). In germline, CDR1 is MDHEN, CDR2 SYDVKM. This CDR3 comprises 14 residues. Deletions cut 9 bases from V and 2 bases from J, with 15 bases between. The CDR3 bases are TGTGCCAGTCCGCGATGGAGGGACACAGATACGCAGTATTTT. The encoded protein is CASPRWRDTDTQYF.

This clonotype was seen a few times. The chain uses TRBV20-1 and TRBJ2-3, with TRBD2 matching 7 bases. The CDR3 contains 13 residues. V lost 6 bases to trimming and J lost 4 bases; unmatched junction nucleotides: 7. Per the germline V gene, CDR1 is DFQATT and CDR2 is SNEGSKA (reference sequence). CDR3 DNA: TGCAGTGCCGAGCGGGCGGGAGCAGATACGCAGTATTTT. Its protein product is CSAERAGADTQYF.

This clonotype was recorded a few times. J is TRBJ2-1 and V is TRBV7-9, with 7 bases lining up with TRBD2. The CDR3 has 14 amino acids. V lost 2 bases and J lost 7; bases outside the gene matches: 5. Germline CDR1 SEHNR, CDR2 FQNEAQ (reference sequence). DNA for the CDR3: TGTGCCAGCAGCTTACTAGCGGAGGAGAATGAGCAGTTCTTC. Protein: CASSLLAEENEQFF.

The genes are TRBV7-6 and TRBJ2-1; D is uncertain. Germline-derived CDR1 and CDR2 are SGHVS and FNYEAQ. Trimming left V 0 bases short and J 5 bases short, with 17 bases between. The CDR3 has 17 amino acids. The CDR3 spells CASSLALRASRDNEQFF. The CDR3 bases are TGTGCCAGCAGCTTAGCCCTCCGGGCCTCAAGGGACAATGAGCAGTTCTTC.

This sequence joins TRBV12-3 or TRBV12-4 and TRBJ2-5; 9 nucleotides agree with TRBD1. The CDR3 sequence is 17 residues long. J lost 1 base, V lost 6 bases, and 12 bases had no gene match. CDR3 sequence: CASSLLRDRESQETQYF. For the CDR3, the DNA is TGTGCCAGCAGCCTCCTTAGGGACAGGGAGTCCCAAGAGACCCAGTACTTC.

The chain couples TRBV6-5 to TRBJ2-7; TRBD2 matches at 10 bases. The CDR3 sequence is 18 residues long. In germline, CDR1 is MNHEY, CDR2 SVGAGI. V was pared by 2 bases and J by 4 bases, with 14 bases of the junction left unmatched. The CDR3 protein is CASSYLPTLAGGRYEQYF. In DNA, the CDR3 is TGTGCCAGCAGTTACCTCCCGACTTTAGCGGGGGGCCGTTACGAGCAGTACTTC.